This is a list of T cell receptor beta chains from one sample in a study of T cell repertoires in aging, cancer and after chemotherapy. A single record per CDR3 protein comes from TCRdb applying MiXCR to the multiplex PCR reads. This sample has around 1,600 distinct CDR3 sequences, with 55% found just once. Sequencing was done on a sample of blood. The receptors derive from a human donor with a solid tumor. CDR3s leave out the opening cysteine and the closing phenylalanine or tryptophan. Each record gives: J gene, V gene, CDR3 protein.

J: TRBJ2-3; V: TRBV20-1; CDR3: SAPGGLAGLGDTQY
J: TRBJ2-5; V: TRBV19; CDR3: ASRQAGETQY
J: TRBJ2-7; V: TRBV7-6; CDR3: ASSALLAGGVGEQY
J: TRBJ2-7; V: TRBV30; CDR3: AWSVADPYEQY
J: TRBJ2-1; V: TRBV19; CDR3: ASSLRNFDNEQF
J: TRBJ2-7; V: TRBV5-4; CDR3: ASRMDRSVHYEQY
J: TRBJ1-6; V: TRBV6-5; CDR3: ASTYGGLDSPLH
J: TRBJ1-6; V: TRBV6-2/TRBV6-3; CDR3: ASSETGGVWNSPLH
J: TRBJ2-7; V: TRBV6-1; CDR3: ASSEGTSGSYEQY
J: TRBJ2-1; V: TRBV19; CDR3: ASKDGGRASNEQF
J: TRBJ2-7; V: TRBV19; CDR3: ASSIAPARSYEQY
J: TRBJ2-5; V: TRBV20-1; CDR3: SASLRETQY
J: TRBJ1-4; V: TRBV10-3; CDR3: AISGQGDEKLF
J: TRBJ2-5; V: TRBV6-2/TRBV6-3; CDR3: ASSYGLAGQETQY
J: TRBJ1-1; V: TRBV12-3/TRBV12-4; CDR3: ASSLGGAENTEAF
J: TRBJ1-5; V: TRBV19; CDR3: ASIPGRQPQH
J: TRBJ1-1; V: TRBV5-6; CDR3: ASSSGTALEAF
J: TRBJ2-2; V: TRBV6-4; CDR3: ASSEGTGELF
J: TRBJ1-5; V: TRBV7-9; CDR3: ASSPPGGSQPQH
J: TRBJ2-7; V: TRBV28; CDR3: ASSLGGAAGIYEQY
J: TRBJ1-1; V: TRBV19; CDR3: ASSISSGVRGTEAF
J: TRBJ2-1; V: TRBV10-3; CDR3: AISERASGNEQF
J: TRBJ2-1; V: TRBV28; CDR3: ASSIWTSGADNEQF
J: TRBJ2-3; V: TRBV28; CDR3: ASSHAVRTDTQY
J: TRBJ1-2; V: TRBV7-2; CDR3: ASSLGDYGYT
J: TRBJ2-7; V: TRBV6-1; CDR3: ASTNSGVSSYEQY
J: TRBJ1-3; V: TRBV7-6; CDR3: ASSPGTGGSNTIY
J: TRBJ2-6; V: TRBV7-9; CDR3: ASYGANVLT
J: TRBJ2-1; V: TRBV15; CDR3: ATSRWADPPYNEQF
J: TRBJ1-2; V: TRBV7-9; CDR3: ASSLESTGYYGYT
J: TRBJ1-2; V: TRBV6-1; CDR3: ASSDDLYGYT
J: TRBJ1-1; V: TRBV28; CDR3: ASSTWGANTEAF
J: TRBJ1-2; V: TRBV28; CDR3: ASSEDSGYT
J: TRBJ1-1; V: TRBV30; CDR3: AWGTGRGGWHTEAF
J: TRBJ2-7; V: TRBV5-1; CDR3: ASSPRTGVHEQY
J: TRBJ2-1; V: TRBV7-9; CDR3: ASSSPTREAEQF